One and the same sample provided the 18 T cell receptor beta chains below, sequenced in a study of blood T cells in healthy people across ages (dated by TCRdb to 2015 to 2017). Libraries came from 5' RACE. Sequencing took place on an Illumina HiSeq 2500. A second PCR of about 6 to 11 cycles was run with a J-beta primer mix and a sample-barcoded 5' primer. The raw public reads went through TCRdb reprocessing: fastp at Q25, MiXCR clone calling, in-frame beta chains kept. Each entry is one CDR3 protein sequence, shown with its most common DNA and genes. This sample lists about 500,000 distinct CDR3 sequences; nearly 25% were detected once. The ten most abundant clones make up just over 8.5% of the sample. These same data were also listed under a study on T cells of mothers and their children.

Sequenced sample: blood. These receptors originate from a boy between 10 and 17 years old in good health.

V and J are TRBV7-8 and TRBJ2-1; 8 bases fit TRBD2. Germline loops: CDR1 SGHVS, CDR2 FQNEAQ. The CDR3 is 16 residues long. The junction had 11 bases not matched to a gene; V was cut back by 8 bases and J by 2 bases. CDR3 sequence reads: CASQKFGGVTYNEQFF. CDR3 in DNA: TGTGCCAGCCAGAAGTTCGGGGGGGTAACCTACAATGAGCAGTTCTTC.

In its sample, this clonotype was seen a few times. The chain uses TRBV4-3 and TRBJ2-7; D may correspond to TRBD1 or TRBD2 (6 bases each). Germline CDR1 reads LGHNA; CDR2 reads YSLEER. The CDR3 consists of 15 residues. Trimming stripped 4 bases from V and 6 bases from J, with 19 bases between. The CDR3 region is CASSLEQGGGPEQYF. CDR3 DNA sequence: TGCGCCAGCAGCCTAGAACAGGGAGGAGGACCCGAGCAGTACTTC.

This clonotype was picked up a small number of times. The CDR3 region is CATSNTQTSAYKNIQYF. CDR3 in DNA: TGTGCCACCAGCAATACACAGACTAGCGCCTACAAAAACATTCAGTACTTC. This rearrangement joins TRBV15 to TRBJ2-4; 8 nucleotides align to TRBD2. The CDR3 runs to 17 residues. Unmatched junction bases numbered 11, after V lost 4 bases and J lost 3 bases. CDR1 LNHNV and CDR2 YYDKDF come from the germline V gene (reference sequence).

This clonotype was detected a few times. V gene TRBV5-4 combines with J gene TRBJ2-1; D gene unclear. CDR1 is SGHNT and CDR2 is YYREEE in the germline V gene (reference sequence). Deletions cut 2 bases from V and 6 bases from J, with 9 bases between. The CDR3 spans 13 residues. CDR3 residues: CASSFLDANEQFF. The CDR3 DNA follows: TGTGCCAGCAGCTTTCTAGACGCCAATGAGCAGTTCTTC.

The V gene is TRBV20-1, the J gene TRBJ2-7, with 12 bases fitting TRBD2. Germline V gene sequence: CDR1 DFQATT, CDR2 SNEGSKA (reference sequence). J gave up 2 bases and V 1 base, and 3 bases lay outside the gene matches. The CDR3 consists of 15 residues. The CDR3 here is CSARARLAGAYEQYF. The DNA of the CDR3 is TGCAGTGCTAGAGCCCGACTAGCGGGAGCCTACGAGCAGTACTTC.

This clonotype was counted only a few times. The rearrangement uses TRBV4-1 and TRBJ2-4; D remains ambiguous. This CDR3 region has 17 residues. Per the germline V gene, CDR1 is MGHRA and CDR2 is YSYEKL. V lost 0 bases, J lost 3 bases, and 15 bases lay in between. The CDR3 loop is CASSQDPYGPYKNIQYF. The DNA of the CDR3 is TGCGCCAGCAGCCAAGATCCGTACGGGCCCTACAAAAACATTCAGTACTTC.

In its sample, this clonotype was seen a few times. The chain recombines TRBV28 with TRBJ2-5; 9 bases fit TRBD2. The closer fit of TRBJ2-7 to the DNA end suggests the J call may be wrong. Per the germline V gene, CDR1 is MDHEN and CDR2 is SYDVKM. The length of the CDR3 is 16 residues. CDR3 coding DNA: TGTGCCAGCAGTGCCCTTGCGGGGGGGGCGAGGTACGAGCAGTACTTC. It is translated as CASSALAGGARYEQYF.

The chain has TRBV9 and TRBJ2-4; 7 bases are a match to TRBD1. The CDR3 spans 17 residues. Trimming took 4 bases from V and 5 from J; bases not matched to a gene: 15. Germline V gene lookup returns CDR1 SGDLS and CDR2 YYNGEE. The CDR3 DNA reads TGTGCCAGCAGCATTGACAGGGTAGATGGACAGCAAAACATTCAGTACTTC. Translated, it gives CASSIDRVDGQQNIQYF.

In this sample, this clonotype turned up a few times. The CDR3 region is CASSVWEETVPGTEAFF. Here the CDR3 DNA reads TGTGCCAGCAGCGTGTGGGAGGAGACAGTCCCGGGCACTGAAGCTTTCTTT. The chain is built from TRBV9 and TRBJ1-1, with a tentative D call TRBD1 (5 bases). Trimming left V 2 bases short and J 4 bases short, with 21 bases between. Germline V CDR1 and CDR2: SGDLS, YYNGEE. This CDR3 comprises 17 residues.

This clonotype was counted between two and nine times. The chain employs TRBV20-1 and TRBJ2-7, with D unclear. With 6 bases removed from V and 3 bases from J, the gap between germline ends came to 12 bases. The V gene's germline CDR1 is DFQATT and CDR2 SNEGSKA (reference sequence). This CDR3 region has 12 residues. The CDR3: CSASPDVYEQYF. The DNA of the CDR3 is TGCAGTGCCTCCCCGGACGTCTACGAGCAGTACTTC.

This clonotype has a handful of counts. One end of the junction does not line up with germline, which may come from a read error. The chain joins TRBV5-1 to TRBJ2-5; no reliable D call. This CDR3 is built from 16 residues. CDR1 is SGHRS, CDR2 YFSETQ, per germline. In nucleotides, the CDR3 is TGTGCCAGCAGCTTGGCCCTCGACTCCCGGGTGGAGACCCAGTACTTC. Translation: CASSLALDSRVETQYF.

This clonotype appeared a few times. The V gene is TRBV4-3, the J gene TRBJ1-5; D remains ambiguous. CDR3 length equals 14 residues. Trimming stripped 0 bases from V and 1 base from J, with 4 bases between. The germline gives CDR1 LGHNA, CDR2 YSLEER. The CDR3 loop is CASSQDRSNQPQHF. The DNA for the CDR3 is TGCGCCAGCAGCCAAGATCGAAGCAATCAGCCCCAGCATTTT.

This clonotype was seen only a few times. The V gene is TRBV27, the J gene TRBJ2-5, with TRBD2 identical over 8 bases. The J call could be wrong; TRBJ2-1 is a better fit for the DNA end. This CDR3 is built from 13 residues. The germline gives CDR1 MNHEY, CDR2 SMNVEV (reference sequence). The CDR3 nucleotides are TGTGCCAGCAGTTTAAGCGGGAGCAATGAGCAGTTCTTC. Protein sequence: CASSLSGSNEQFF.

The chain is built from TRBV7-2 and TRBJ2-3; 9 nucleotides line up with TRBD1. Germline V gives CDR1 SGHTA, CDR2 FQGNSA. V lost 1 base to trimming and J lost 2 bases; unmatched junction nucleotides: 4. The CDR3 runs to 16 residues. In DNA, the CDR3 is TGTGCCAGCAGCTTAGTAAGGGACAGGGACACAGATACGCAGTATTTT. Its protein is CASSLVRDRDTDTQYF.

This clonotype was observed a handful of times. The V gene is TRBV20-1, the J gene TRBJ1-5; tentatively, D is TRBD1 (5 bases). CDR3 length: 13 residues. The V end lost 6 bases, the J end lost 7 bases, and 16 bases lay between the germline ends. Looked up from germline, CDR1 is DFQATT and CDR2 is SNEGSKA (reference sequence). The CDR3 protein is CSAVGSRGQPQHF. CDR3 nucleotide sequence: TGCAGTGCCGTGGGGTCTCGGGGCCAGCCCCAGCATTTT.

This chain uses TRBV20-1 with TRBJ2-4, with TRBD1 matching over 9 bases. V was pared by 3 bases and J by 7 bases, with 7 bases of the junction left unmatched. The CDR3 runs 14 residues. Germline assignment: CDR1 DFQATT and CDR2 SNEGSKA (reference sequence). CDR3 protein: CSASRTGVFNIQYF. The CDR3 coding sequence is TGCAGTGCTAGCCGGACAGGGGTCTTCAACATTCAGTACTTC.

The chain carries TRBV18 and TRBJ2-6, with D perhaps matching TRBD1 (6 bases). Trimming shortened V by 3 bases and J by 4 bases, and 7 bases separated the two germline ends. Germline loops: CDR1 KGHSH, CDR2 LQKENI. There are 14 residues in the CDR3. The CDR3, as DNA: TGTGCCAGCTCACCCGGGACAGGGGCCAACGTCCTGACTTTC. Translation: CASSPGTGANVLTF. Full variable domain (missing parts from reference TRBV18 and TRBJ2-6): NAGVMQNPRHLVRRRGQEARLRCSPMKGHSHVYWYRQLPEEGLKFMVYLQKENIIDESGMPKERFSAEFPKEGPSILRIQQVVRGDSAAYFCASSPGTGANVLTFGAGSRLTVL.

The chain uses TRBV19 and TRBJ2-7, with a weak D call TRBD1 (7 bases). V was clipped by 5 bases and J by 3 bases, with 11 bases between them. CDR1 is LNHDA, CDR2 SQIVND, per germline (reference sequence). The CDR3 is 13 residues long. The CDR3 sequence: CASSGGGIYEQYF. CDR3 sequence (DNA): TGTGCCAGTAGTGGAGGGGGCATCTACGAGCAGTACTTC.